Below are 2 T cell receptor beta chains sequenced from a single sample in a study of shared clonotypes between healthy human individuals. Method: immunoSEQ multiplex PCR; TCRdb's copy keeps in-frame clones and lacks some. This sample carries 100,000 or so clones, under 70% of them seen once, and the ten largest clones take about 22%. Sequencing input: memory CD8+ T cells sorted from blood. Subset defined: CD45RO+ cells pooled with CCR7-negative TemRA cells. These TCRs come from a young woman in good health.

V is TRBV6-4 and J is TRBJ2-3; TRBD2 matches 8 bases. CDR1 and CDR2 from the germline V gene are MRHNA and SNTAGT. The CDR3 is made up of 15 amino acids. The J segment lost 0 bases and the V segment lost 4 bases, leaving 3 bases of the junction unmatched. The CDR3 coding sequence is TGTGCCAGCAGTGTGACGGGAGGGAGCACAGATACGCAGTATTTT. It is translated as CASSVTGGSTDTQYF.

This clone was observed once. The V and J genes are TRBV28 and TRBJ1-5; TRBD1 matches 9 bases. The V gene's germline CDR1 is MDHEN and CDR2 SYDVKM. The CDR3 length is 14 residues. V was pared by 5 bases and J by 7 bases, with 6 bases of the junction left unmatched. CDR3 loop: CASSRGTGYQPQHF. The CDR3 DNA follows: TGTGCCAGCAGTCGGGGGACAGGGTACCAGCCCCAGCATTTT.